These 31 T cell receptor beta chains share one sample of origin, sequenced in a study of T cell responses to AZD1222 COVID-19 vaccine. The table came from immunoSEQ multiplex PCR; TCRdb's copy has only in-frame clones and leaves some out. The sample lists 100,000 to 150,000 clones; more than 70% were seen once. Material: peripheral blood, obtained on day 0 of AZD1222 vaccination. The receptors originated from an adult in good health.

V and J are TRBV6-5 and TRBJ2-7; 11 nucleotides match TRBD1. Per germline, CDR1 MNHEY and CDR2 SVGAGI. This CDR3 contains 15 residues. J gave up 7 bases and V 0 bases, and 5 bases lay outside the gene matches. The CDR3 coding sequence is TGTGCCAGCAGTTACTCACGGGACAGGGGGGGAGAGCAGTACTTC. Translated, it gives CASSYSRDRGGEQYF.

The genes are TRBV19 and TRBJ1-1; the D gene is possibly TRBD1 (6 bases). Trimming removed 4 bases from V and 9 bases from J, with 21 bases in between. The CDR3 length is 15 residues. The V gene's germline CDR1 is LNHDA and CDR2 SQIVND (reference sequence). The CDR3 spells CASSTDHRVVGQAFF. The CDR3 DNA is TGTGCCAGTAGTACAGACCACAGGGTTGTCGGTCAAGCTTTCTTT.

As concerns this clone: Other DNA sequences within the sample encode an identical CDR3. The genes are TRBV9 and TRBJ2-2; possibly TRBD1 for D (6 bases). From germline, CDR1 is SGDLS and CDR2 YYNGEE. The CDR3 runs to 14 residues. The V gene lost 0 bases and the J gene lost 4 bases, with 7 bases spanning the gap. The CDR3 loop is CASSVEGGTGELFF. CDR3 sequence (DNA): TGTGCCAGCAGCGTAGAAGGGGGCACCGGGGAGCTGTTTTTT.

V usage is TRBV25-1 and J usage is TRBJ1-6; a possible D gene is TRBD1 (5 bases). Germline V CDR1 and CDR2: MGHDK, SYGVNS. Trimming pared 6 bases from V and 9 bases from J, leaving 15 bases between. This CDR3 is built from 14 residues. The CDR3 DNA is TGTGCCAGCAGGGCTACAGGTGTTACTTCACCCCTCCACTTT. It specifies CASRATGVTSPLHF.

CDR3 region: CASSYAGDSQNEQFF. The CDR3 coding sequence is TGTGCCAGCAGTTACGCAGGGGACTCCCAAAATGAGCAGTTCTTC. The rearrangement links TRBV6-5 to TRBJ2-1; D tentatively reads TRBD1 or TRBD2 (6 bases each). CDR3 length equals 15 residues. Germline V gene data show CDR1 as MNHEY and CDR2 as SVGAGI. The germline V and J ends were trimmed by 2 bases and 7 bases, with 15 bases remaining between them.

The chain carries TRBV7-8 and TRBJ1-5; the D is unclear. V gave up 4 bases and J gave up 5 bases, with 6 bases separating them. The CDR3 spans 12 residues. The germline V gene encodes CDR1 SGHVS and CDR2 FQNEAQ. The CDR3 loop reads CASSWSDQPQHF. The CDR3 DNA reads as TGTGCCAGCAGCTGGAGTGATCAGCCCCAGCATTTT.

The gene calls are TRBV27 and TRBJ2-7, with D maybe TRBD2 (6 bases). V dropped 5 bases and J dropped 3 bases, with 26 bases sitting between them. Germline V lookup: CDR1 MNHEY, CDR2 SMNVEV (reference sequence). The CDR3 covers 18 residues. The CDR3 DNA reads TGTGCCAGCAGTCCTTTATTCCAACCGGGACTTCTCCGCTACGAGCAGTACTTC. Amino acid sequence: CASSPLFQPGLLRYEQYF.

The chain employs TRBV27 and TRBJ2-1; 9 nucleotides agree with TRBD2. V lost 0 bases, J lost 7 bases, and 10 bases stayed unmatched. CDR3 size: 17 residues. Germline V gene sequence: CDR1 MNHEY, CDR2 SMNVEV (reference sequence). CDR3 DNA sequence: TGTGCCAGCAGTTTATCTCGACTAGCGGCCCGTCGGAATGAGCAGTTCTTC. The encoded protein is CASSLSRLAARRNEQFF.

Here the CDR3 DNA reads TGCGCCAGCAGCTCCGGGGCCTACAATGAGCAGTTCTTC. Translated: CASSSGAYNEQFF. The rearrangement joins TRBV5-1 to TRBJ2-1; the D gene is possibly TRBD2 (5 bases). Germline CDR1 and CDR2: SGHRS and YFSETQ. The V and J ends lost 3 bases and 2 bases respectively, with 6 bases between them. The CDR3 is 13 residues long.

The chain uses TRBV4-3 and TRBJ2-3, with TRBD1 matching 8 bases. The CDR3 runs to 16 residues. Germline V gene data show CDR1 as LGHNA and CDR2 as YSLEER. With V trimmed by 4 bases and J by 2 bases, 8 bases remained unmatched. The CDR3 spells CASSRETGQVTDTQYF. In nucleotides, the CDR3 is TGCGCCAGCAGCCGCGAGACGGGACAGGTCACAGATACGCAGTATTTT.

J is TRBJ1-1 and V is TRBV28; D not resolved. The CDR3 spans 13 residues. Germline lookup yields CDR1 MDHEN and CDR2 SYDVKM. The V gene lost 3 bases and the J gene lost 4 bases, with 9 bases spanning the gap. CDR3 residues: CASSFGGRTEAFF. The CDR3, as DNA: TGTGCCAGCAGTTTTGGCGGGCGCACTGAAGCTTTCTTT.

The chain uses TRBV27 and TRBJ1-2; unclear D gene. CDR1 is MNHEY, CDR2 SMNVEV, per germline (reference sequence). This CDR3 is 11 amino acids long. V lost 6 bases and J lost 4, with 6 bases in between. CDR3 region: CASRGSYGYTF. The CDR3 DNA follows: TGTGCCAGCAGGGGTTCCTATGGCTACACCTTC.

V gene TRBV7-2 combines with J gene TRBJ2-7; D is perhaps TRBD1 (6 bases). CDR1 is SGHTA and CDR2 is FQGNSA in the germline V gene. Trimming removed 4 bases from V and 6 bases from J, with 19 bases in between. The CDR3 extends over 15 amino acids. This chain's CDR3 is CASSSPGHTLLEQYF. The DNA of the CDR3 is TGTGCCAGCAGCTCGCCGGGACATACCCTCCTCGAGCAGTACTTC. Full variable domain (outside the CDR3, taken from reference TRBV7-2 and TRBJ2-7): GAGVSQSPSNKVTEKGKDVELRCDPISGHTALYWYRQSLGQGLEFLIYFQGNSAPDKSGLPSDRFSAERTGGSVSTLTIQRTQQEDSAVYLCASSSPGHTLLEQYFGPGTRLTVT.

The chain carries TRBV7-3 and TRBJ1-2; weak D call: TRBD1 (6 bases). The germline V and J ends were trimmed by 4 bases and 4 bases, with 13 bases remaining between them. The CDR3 consists of 14 residues. Germline CDR1 is SGHTA and CDR2 is FQGTGA. The CDR3 sequence is CASSSSRDIYGYTF. CDR3 nucleotides: TGTGCCAGCAGCTCGTCCCGGGACATCTATGGCTACACCTTC.

This chain joins TRBV7-3 and TRBJ2-7, with a possible D match to TRBD1 (6 bases). Per germline, CDR1 SGHTA and CDR2 FQGTGA. The CDR3 loop spans 14 amino acids. With 3 bases removed from V and 2 bases from J, the gap between germline ends came to 11 bases. Here the CDR3 reads CASSFRGPPYEQYF. Here the CDR3 DNA reads TGTGCCAGCAGCTTCAGGGGTCCACCCTACGAGCAGTACTTC. Combining the CDR3 with reference TRBV7-3 and TRBJ2-7 gives the whole variable domain GAGVSQTPSNKVTEKGKYVELRCDPISGHTALYWYRQSLGQGPEFLIYFQGTGAADDSGLPNDRFFAVRPEGSVSTLKIQRTERGDSAVYLCASSFRGPPYEQYFGPGTRLTVT.

This chain connects TRBV7-9 to TRBJ1-6; 7 positions agree with TRBD1. With V trimmed by 5 bases and J by 7 bases, 11 bases remained unmatched. Germline lookup yields CDR1 SEHNR and CDR2 FQNEAQ (reference sequence). The CDR3 loop spans 16 amino acids. The CDR3 here is CASSPTGLDRNSPLHF. In DNA, the CDR3 is TGTGCCAGCAGCCCGACCGGGTTGGACAGGAATTCACCCCTCCACTTT. The full variable domain, rest sourced from reference TRBV7-9 and TRBJ1-6, is DTGVSQNPRHKITKRGQNVTFRCDPISEHNRLYWYRQTLGQGPEFLTYFQNEAQLEKSRLLSDRFSAERPKGSFSTLEIQRTEQGDSAMYLCASSPTGLDRNSPLHFGNGTRLTVT.

V and J are TRBV7-3 and TRBJ2-2; D ambiguous. The CDR3 runs to 13 residues. V lost 8 bases and J lost 0, with 7 bases in between. The germline V gene encodes CDR1 SGHTA and CDR2 FQGTGA. The CDR3, as DNA: TGTGCCAGCCGGGCTCCGAACACCGGGGAGCTGTTTTTT. Its translation is CASRAPNTGELFF.

This clone occurred a few times. J is TRBJ2-7 and V is TRBV5-1; 7 nucleotides match TRBD2. The germline gives CDR1 SGHRS, CDR2 YFSETQ. The junction had 7 bases not matched to a gene; V was cut back by 1 base and J by 3 bases. This CDR3 spans 15 amino acids. In DNA form, the CDR3 reads TGCGCCAGCAGCTTGCGCGGGGGTCGAAACTACGAGCAGTACTTC. It specifies CASSLRGGRNYEQYF.

This sequence joins TRBV6-5 and TRBJ2-3; D gene unclear. Trimming pared 1 base from V and 6 bases from J, leaving 8 bases between. The CDR3 runs to 13 residues. CDR1 and CDR2 (germline): MNHEY, SVGAGI. The CDR3 reads CASSYFPRDTQYF. CDR3 bases: TGTGCCAGCAGTTACTTTCCGAGGGATACGCAGTATTTT.

The genes are TRBV24-1 and TRBJ2-5; D not certain. Germline CDR1 is KGHDR and CDR2 is SFDVKD. Trimming removed 3 bases at V and 5 bases at J, with 12 bases between. This CDR3 spans 14 amino acids. CDR3: CATSDSGQLETQYF. The CDR3 nucleotides are TGTGCCACCAGTGATAGTGGGCAGTTGGAGACCCAGTACTTC.

This chain joins TRBV15 and TRBJ2-1; D is possibly TRBD1 (5 bases). Germline-derived CDR1 and CDR2 are LNHNV and YYDKDF (reference sequence). The CDR3 has 15 residues. V was clipped by 0 bases and J by 2 bases, with 8 bases between them. CDR3 sequence: CATSREGRAYNEQFF. The DNA of the CDR3 is TGTGCCACCAGCAGAGAGGGGCGAGCCTACAATGAGCAGTTCTTC.

This CDR3 is CAISDPDRITGELFF. CDR3 DNA: TGTGCCATCAGTGACCCGGACAGAATCACCGGGGAGCTGTTTTTT. V and J are TRBV10-3 and TRBJ2-2; D possibly corresponds to TRBD1 (6 bases). Trimming stripped 3 bases from V and 4 bases from J, with 12 bases between. CDR3 length: 15 amino acids. Germline lookup yields CDR1 ENHRY and CDR2 SYGVKD.

This rearrangement joins TRBV7-8 to TRBJ1-3; D gene unclear. The germline V gene encodes CDR1 SGHVS and CDR2 FQNEAQ. V dropped 3 bases and J dropped 4 bases, with 16 bases sitting between them. The CDR3 loop spans 16 amino acids. The CDR3 bases are TGTGCCAGCAGCTTTTCCCCCGGAGGCTCGGGAAACACCATATATTTT. This codes for CASSFSPGGSGNTIYF.

This chain joins TRBV5-4 and TRBJ2-2, with 8 bases identical to TRBD1. The CDR3 sequence is 16 residues long. After removal of 0 bases from V and 6 bases from J, the junction contained 7 bases not matched to a gene. From germline, CDR1 is SGHNT and CDR2 YYREEE (reference sequence). The CDR3 bases are TGTGCCAGCAGCTTGGTCGGACAGGGAAGGGCCGGGGAGCTGTTTTTT. It translates to CASSLVGQGRAGELFF.

The chain employs TRBV3-1 (or the pseudogene TRBV3-2) and TRBJ2-7, with D possibly matching TRBD2 (5 bases). V was shortened by 1 base and J by 3 bases, with 19 bases between the two germline ends. The germline V gene encodes CDR1 LGHDT and CDR2 YNNKEL (reference sequence). This CDR3 region has 17 residues. Written as DNA, the CDR3 is TGTGCCAGCAGCCAAGTTATGAGTCTTAGGACTGGCTACGAGCAGTACTTC. Protein product: CASSQVMSLRTGYEQYF.

This clone occurred once. The chain joins TRBV10-3 to TRBJ2-2, with 7 bases matching TRBD2. The CDR3 is 17 amino acids. With V trimmed by 3 bases and J by 5 bases, 12 bases remained unmatched. Germline values: CDR1 ENHRY, CDR2 SYGVKD. DNA of the CDR3: TGTGCCATCAGTGAAGATAGTGGCGGGAGAGGTACCGGGGAGCTGTTTTTT. It codes for CAISEDSGGRGTGELFF.

The chain uses TRBV7-3 and TRBJ2-3; 7 nucleotides match TRBD1. V gave up 3 bases and J gave up 0 bases; unmatched junction bases: 3. Germline V gene sequence: CDR1 SGHTA, CDR2 FQGTGA. The CDR3 covers 15 residues. CDR3 in amino acids: CASSLTGPSTDTQYF. The CDR3 DNA reads as TGTGCCAGCAGCTTGACAGGGCCAAGCACAGATACGCAGTATTTT.

CDR3 protein: CASSEEEGGAGGYTF. For the CDR3, the DNA is TGTGCCAGCAGTGAAGAAGAGGGAGGGGCAGGCGGCTACACCTTC. The chain employs TRBV6-1 and TRBJ1-2; D may be TRBD1 (5 bases). From germline, CDR1 is MNHNS and CDR2 SASEGT. V lost 1 base, J lost 8 bases, and 17 bases lay in between. The CDR3 extends over 15 amino acids.

The V and J genes are TRBV9 and TRBJ2-3; D uncertain. CDR3 size: 14 residues. V lost 0 bases to trimming and J lost 2 bases, with 7 bases between them. In germline, CDR1 is SGDLS, CDR2 YYNGEE. CDR3 residues: CASSVGGYTDTQYF. The CDR3 region has the DNA TGTGCCAGCAGCGTAGGTGGCTACACAGATACGCAGTATTTT.

V is TRBV3-1 (or the pseudogene TRBV3-2) and J is TRBJ1-2; no reliable D call. Germline CDR1 LGHDT, CDR2 YNNKEL (reference sequence). CDR3 size: 15 residues. V was pared by 4 bases and J by 6 bases, with 18 bases between. The CDR3: CASSLGGMGRNGYTF. The CDR3 DNA reads TGTGCCAGCAGCCTCGGAGGAATGGGAAGGAATGGCTACACCTTC.

The V and J genes are TRBV14 and TRBJ2-1, with TRBD2 matching 7 bases. The ends lost 0 bases at V and 5 bases at J; junction bases unmatched: 19. Germline CDR1 is SGHDN and CDR2 is FVKESK. This CDR3 region has 20 residues. CDR3 DNA sequence: TGTGCCAGCAGCCAAGATAGGCGGGAGCCAGCATTCTGGGGGAACAATGAGCAGTTCTTC. Amino acids: CASSQDRREPAFWGNNEQFF. Drawing the rest from reference TRBV14 and TRBJ2-1, the complete variable domain is EAGVTQFPSHSVIEKGQTVTLRCDPISGHDNLYWYRRVMGKEIKFLLHFVKESKQDESGMPNNRFLAERTGGTYSTLKVQPAELEDSGVYFCASSQDRREPAFWGNNEQFFGPGTRLTVL.